These 31 T cell receptor beta chains originate from one sample sequenced in a study of cytomegalovirus exposure and HLA in healthy donors. Vbeta (60) and Jbeta (13) primers were used in the PCR. Clones were read by immunoSEQ multiplex PCR, and TCRdb kept only the in-frame ones, dropping some. The table shows about 180,000 clones, with over 65% occurring only once. Sequencing was performed on PBMCs. The receptors were sampled from a woman aged 60 to 75 in good health and CMV-seropositive.

In DNA, the CDR3 is TGTGCCAGCAGCTTATCTGGGGGCGGGGGATTATACAATGAGCAGTTCTTC. It codes for CASSLSGGGGLYNEQFF. This rearrangement joins TRBV7-9 to TRBJ2-1; TRBD2 might be the D (7 bases). Germline CDR1 is SEHNR and CDR2 is FQNEAQ (reference sequence). This CDR3 contains 17 residues. The V end was cut by 2 bases, the J end by 4 bases, with 18 bases between.

This clone was observed once. The chain joins TRBV7-2 to TRBJ2-3, with 9 nucleotides matching TRBD1. Germline V gives CDR1 SGHTA, CDR2 FQGNSA. After removal of 5 bases from V and 1 base from J, the junction contained 4 bases not matched to a gene. This CDR3 is built from 15 residues. The CDR3 region has the DNA TGTGCCAGCAGCCCGGACAGGGGACGCACAGATACGCAGTATTTT. It specifies CASSPDRGRTDTQYF.

The chain recombines TRBV2 with TRBJ1-2; D is ambiguous. Trimming removed 7 bases from V and 7 bases from J, with 22 bases in between. Germline V gene lookup returns CDR1 SNHLY and CDR2 FYNNEI. The CDR3 extends over 15 amino acids. CDR3 residues: CASKREGSGEFGYTF. In DNA, the CDR3 is TGTGCCAGCAAGCGGGAAGGGAGCGGGGAGTTTGGCTACACCTTC.

The CDR3 nucleotides are TGTGCCATCAGCCGGGACTTTTCCCAGGAGACCCAGTACTTC. It yields the protein CAISRDFSQETQYF. This chain links TRBV10-3 with TRBJ2-5; possibly TRBD2 for D (6 bases). This CDR3 comprises 14 residues. V was trimmed by 6 bases and J by 5 bases, leaving 16 bases between them. Germline values: CDR1 ENHRY, CDR2 SYGVKD.

This chain uses TRBV19 with TRBJ1-1; TRBD1 agrees at 7 bases. With 5 bases clipped from V and 7 bases from J, the junction kept 10 bases outside the gene matches. There are 14 residues in the CDR3. Germline V gives CDR1 LNHDA, CDR2 SQIVND (reference sequence). The DNA of the CDR3 is TGTGCCAGTAGTTCGTTAACAGGGGCACATGAAGCTTTCTTT. It encodes CASSSLTGAHEAFF.

As concerns this clone: A junction end diverges from the germline sequence, so it may reflect a read error. The chain combines TRBV30 with TRBJ2-6, with a possible D match to TRBD2 (6 bases). The CDR3 loop spans 17 amino acids. CDR1 is GTSNPN, CDR2 SVGIG, per germline (reference sequence). Written as DNA, the CDR3 is TGTGCCTGGGGGGGGTTCGCCCTAGCCTCTGGGGCCAACGGCCTGACTTTC. The encoded protein is CAWGGFALASGANGLTF. Using reference TRBV30 and TRBJ2-6 for the parts outside the CDR3, the full variable domain is SQTIHQWPATLVQPVGSPLSLECTVEGTSNPNLYWYRQAAGRGLQLLFYSVGIGQISSEVPQNLSASRPQDRQFILSSKKLLLSDSGFYLCAWGGFALASGANGLTFGAGSRLTVL.

This chain uses TRBV5-1 with TRBJ2-1; 7 positions match TRBD1. Germline trimming cut 1 base from V and 7 bases from J; bases unmatched to any gene: 8. Germline V gene data show CDR1 as SGHRS and CDR2 as YFSETQ. CDR3 length: 15 residues. The CDR3 region has the DNA TGCGCCAGCAGCTTGATAGGGGGCGCAGTAAATGAGCAGTTCTTC. This codes for CASSLIGGAVNEQFF.

The chain joins TRBV9 to TRBJ2-5, with TRBD2 identical over 8 bases. This CDR3 has 17 amino acids. Trimming removed 0 bases from V and 1 base from J; junction bases left unmatched: 8. Germline V lookup: CDR1 SGDLS, CDR2 YYNGEE. The DNA for the CDR3 is TGTGCCAGCAGCGTAGGTAGTCTAGCGGGTTTCCAAGAGACCCAGTACTTC. Its protein product is CASSVGSLAGFQETQYF.

The chain has TRBV20-1 and TRBJ2-1; D is unclear. The CDR3 is made up of 10 amino acids. From germline, CDR1 is DFQATT and CDR2 SNEGSKA (reference sequence). Trimming took off 0 bases at V and 8 bases at J, with 2 bases between the two ends. The CDR3 loop is CSARDDEQFF. Written as DNA, the CDR3 is TGCAGTGCTAGAGACGATGAGCAGTTCTTC.

The chain couples TRBV11-2 to TRBJ2-5, with 7 nucleotides matching TRBD1. The CDR3 length is 13 residues. The trim removed 3 bases at V and 3 bases at J, leaving 1 base unmatched. CDR1 is SGHAT, CDR2 FQNNGV, per germline. This chain's CDR3 is CASSFTGEETQYF. DNA for the CDR3: TGTGCCAGCAGCTTCACAGGGGAAGAGACCCAGTACTTC.

The chain links TRBV7-3 to TRBJ2-3; the D is unclear. Trimming removed 0 bases at V and 0 bases at J, with 7 bases between. CDR1 is SGHTA and CDR2 is FQGTGA in the germline V gene. The CDR3 totals 15 residues. CDR3: CASSLTVRSTDTQYF. The DNA of the CDR3 is TGTGCCAGCAGCTTAACCGTGCGGAGCACAGATACGCAGTATTTT.

The J gene is TRBJ2-5, the V gene TRBV30, with 9 bases aligning to TRBD1. Per germline, CDR1 GTSNPN and CDR2 SVGIG (reference sequence). This CDR3 has 12 amino acids. Unmatched junction bases numbered 3, after V lost 5 bases and J lost 5 bases. The CDR3 bases are TGTGCCTGGGGGGGGACAGGGGAGACCCAGTACTTC. It is translated as CAWGGTGETQYF.

The chain recombines TRBV28 with TRBJ2-7; TRBD1 matches at 8 bases. CDR1 and CDR2 from the germline V gene are MDHEN and SYDVKM. This CDR3 has 15 residues. After removal of 2 bases from V and 2 bases from J, the junction contained 5 bases not matched to a gene. CDR3 protein: CASSLADRATYEQYF. DNA for the CDR3: TGTGCCAGCAGTTTAGCGGACAGGGCAACCTACGAGCAGTACTTC. Together with reference TRBV28 and TRBJ2-7, the CDR3 gives the full variable domain: DVKVTQSSRYLVKRTGEKVFLECVQDMDHENMFWYRQDPGLGLRLIYFSYDVKMKEKGDIPEGYSVSREKKERFSLILESASTNQTSMYLCASSLADRATYEQYFGPGTRLTVT.

V is TRBV5-6 and J is TRBJ2-7; tentative D call: TRBD1 (5 bases). Trimming removed 0 bases from V and 12 bases from J, with 13 bases in between. This CDR3 spans 12 amino acids. The V gene's germline CDR1 is SGHDT and CDR2 YYEEEE. The CDR3 here is CASSLADSSLYF. CDR3 nucleotides: TGTGCCAGCAGCTTGGCCGACAGTAGCTTGTACTTC.

This chain joins TRBV5-1 and TRBJ1-1; the D gene is possibly TRBD1 (5 bases). CDR3 size: 14 residues. Trimming stripped 3 bases from V and 8 bases from J, with 17 bases between. Germline V lookup: CDR1 SGHRS, CDR2 YFSETQ. The CDR3 is CASSYRLNRGEAFF. The CDR3 coding sequence is TGCGCCAGCAGCTACCGACTGAACCGGGGGGAAGCTTTCTTT.

Points on this clone: At one of its ends the junction is not consistent with the germline gene, which may arise from a read error. In DNA, the CDR3 is TGTGCTAGCAGCTTAGACAGGGGAGAGACCCAGTACTTC. Translating it yields CASSLDRGETQYF. The genes are TRBV7-7 and TRBJ2-5; 8 bases are shared with TRBD1. CDR3 length: 13 residues. Germline assignment: CDR1 SSHAT and CDR2 FNYEAQ (reference sequence).

The chain combines TRBV7-2 with TRBJ2-2, with D maybe TRBD2 (5 bases). The CDR3 consists of 16 residues. Deletions cut 0 bases from V and 5 bases from J, with 13 bases between. Germline CDR1 is SGHTA and CDR2 is FQGNSA. In nucleotides, the CDR3 is TGTGCCAGCAGCTTAGCGGACCCCGGGGTTACCGGGGAGCTGTTTTTT. Its translation is CASSLADPGVTGELFF.

This chain uses TRBV4-2 with TRBJ1-4, with TRBD1 identical over 8 bases. This CDR3 region has 14 residues. Germline lookup yields CDR1 LGHNA and CDR2 YNFKEQ. The V segment lost 4 bases and the J segment 8 bases; nucleotides outside the gene matches: 6. The CDR3, as DNA: TGTGCCAGCAGCCGAGATACAGGGGGGGAAAAACTGTTTTTT. Its protein is CASSRDTGGEKLFF.

The J gene is TRBJ1-2, the V gene TRBV18; the D gene is possibly TRBD1 (5 bases). V gave up 6 bases and J gave up 6 bases, with 20 bases separating them. Looked up from germline, CDR1 is KGHSH and CDR2 is LQKENI. The length of the CDR3 is 15 residues. The CDR3 region has the DNA TGTGCCAGCTCGCGAGACAGTGGAGCTATGCATGGCTACACCTTC. Amino acids: CASSRDSGAMHGYTF.

This clone was detected once. The chain is built from TRBV11-2 and TRBJ2-1, with 12 bases fitting TRBD2. CDR1 is SGHAT and CDR2 is FQNNGV in the germline V gene. CDR3 length equals 15 residues. The J segment lost 10 bases and the V segment lost 0 bases, leaving 4 bases of the junction unmatched. The CDR3 region has the DNA TGTGCCAGCAGCTTAGACACTAGCGGGGGGTTGGAGCAGTTCTTC. It encodes CASSLDTSGGLEQFF.

The rearrangement uses TRBV5-1 and TRBJ2-5, with 11 nucleotides matching TRBD2. The CDR3 covers 15 residues. V lost 6 bases, J lost 2 bases, and 6 bases stayed unmatched. Germline CDR1 SGHRS, CDR2 YFSETQ. The CDR3 DNA reads TGCGCCAGCACCACGACTAGCGGGACTCAAGAGACCCAGTACTTC. This codes for CASTTTSGTQETQYF. The complete variable domain, with remaining parts taken from reference TRBV5-1 and TRBJ2-5, reads KAGVTQTPRYLIKTRGQQVTLSCSPISGHRSVSWYQQTPGQGLQFLFEYFSETQRNKGNFPGRFSGRQFSNSRSEMNVSTLELGDSALYLCASTTTSGTQETQYFGPGTRLLVL.

This chain joins TRBV5-1 and TRBJ2-2; D ambiguous. Germline V gene data show CDR1 as SGHRS and CDR2 as YFSETQ. V was cut by 1 base and J by 3 bases, with 7 bases left in between. The CDR3 has 14 residues. The CDR3 loop is CASSLRQDTGELFF. The DNA of the CDR3 is TGCGCCAGCAGCTTGCGGCAGGACACCGGGGAGCTGTTTTTT.

The genes are TRBV18 and TRBJ1-1; 9 bases are a match to TRBD1. V lost 5 bases to trimming and J lost 4 bases; unmatched junction nucleotides: 8. This CDR3 has 15 amino acids. CDR1 and CDR2 from the germline V gene are KGHSH and LQKENI. In DNA form, the CDR3 reads TGTGCCAGCTCAGGATCACAGGGGGCCGTCACTGAAGCTTTCTTT. Protein: CASSGSQGAVTEAFF.

This chain uses TRBV5-1 with TRBJ2-1; TRBD2 agrees at 14 bases. The CDR3 is 16 residues long. CDR1 and CDR2 from the germline V gene are SGHRS and YFSETQ. V was pared by 2 bases and J by 6 bases, with 4 bases of the junction left unmatched. The DNA for the CDR3 is TGCGCCAGCAGCTTCCGAGGACTAGCGGGAGGCAATGAGCAGTTCTTC. Its translation: CASSFRGLAGGNEQFF.

Notes on this clone: A junction end diverges from the germline sequence, so it may reflect a read error. This rearrangement joins TRBV30 to TRBJ2-4; D is unclear. The CDR3 has 14 amino acids. Looked up from germline, CDR1 is GTSNPN and CDR2 is SVGIG (reference sequence). CDR3: CAWSLADGKNSQYF. The CDR3 region has the DNA TGTGCCTGGAGTCTGGCTGACGGCAAAAACAGTCAGTACTTC.

The rearrangement links TRBV6-1 to TRBJ2-7; 11 nucleotides match TRBD2. The CDR3 is made up of 16 amino acids. The V gene's germline CDR1 is MNHNS and CDR2 SASEGT. The junction had 4 bases not matched to a gene; V was cut back by 0 bases and J by 3 bases. The CDR3 coding sequence is TGTGCCAGCAGTGAAGCGGGGACTAGCGGTATCTACGAGCAGTACTTC. As protein: CASSEAGTSGIYEQYF.

The chain couples TRBV11-2 to TRBJ2-5, with 7 bases identical to TRBD2. Judging by the DNA end, TRBJ2-7 fits better; the J call may be wrong. CDR3 length equals 14 residues. Germline lookup yields CDR1 SGHAT and CDR2 FQNNGV. In DNA, the CDR3 is TGTGCCAGCAGCTCCCTACGGGGGGACTACGAGCAGTACTTC. This sequence encodes CASSSLRGDYEQYF.

CDR3 bases: TGTGCCAGCAGCCAAGGGGAGGGGTTCGCACTGTTTTTT. Protein sequence: CASSQGEGFALFF. V gene TRBV4-2 combines with J gene TRBJ1-4, with D tentatively TRBD1 (5 bases). The germline V gene encodes CDR1 LGHNA and CDR2 YNFKEQ. V dropped 1 base and J dropped 13 bases, with 13 bases sitting between them. This CDR3 has 13 residues.

This chain links TRBV21-1 with TRBJ1-2. TRBV21-1 is given as a pseudogene. CDR3 size: 15 residues. This CDR3 is CASSKGEGREGCYTF. The CDR3 DNA sequence: TGTGCCAGCAGCAAAGGGGAGGGCAGGGAGGGATGCTACACCTTC.

The chain carries TRBV5-1 and TRBJ1-4; tentative D call: TRBD1 (6 bases). The CDR3 extends over 12 amino acids. Germline V gene data show CDR1 as SGHRS and CDR2 as YFSETQ. The ends were cut back, 4 bases at V and 8 bases at J, with 9 bases in the middle. The CDR3 spells CASSDTGEKLFF. For the CDR3, the DNA is TGCGCCAGCAGCGATACAGGGGAAAAACTGTTTTTT.

The chain has TRBV28 and TRBJ1-2; no definite D call. The V gene's germline CDR1 is MDHEN and CDR2 SYDVKM. Trimming cost V 4 bases and J 5 bases, with 8 bases left between them. The CDR3 has 12 amino acids. DNA of the CDR3: TGTGCCAGCAGTTACGGGATTTATGGCTACACCTTC. It translates to CASSYGIYGYTF.